This T cell receptor (beta chain) comes out of a study of cytomegalovirus exposure and HLA in healthy donors. Generated by immunoSEQ multiplex PCR, the TCRdb table keeps only in-frame clones and is missing some. The data show 300,000 or so clones, with roughly 87% seen just once and more than 0.95% held by the top ten. The CDR3 runs to 18 residues. V shed 3 bases, J shed 3 bases, and the junction held 15 bases outside the gene matches. CDR1 and CDR2 (germline): LNHDA, SQIVND (reference sequence). Material for sequencing was PBMCs. V is TRBV19 and J is TRBJ2-7; 9 bases align to TRBD2. The sequence derives from a man aged 25-45 years in good health and CMV-seronegative. CDR3 amino acids: CASSMGYIISGGLYEQYF. CDR3 nucleotides: TGTGCCAGTAGTATGGGATACATCATTAGCGGGGGCCTCTACGAGCAGTACTTC. Full variable domain (rest looked up from reference TRBV19 and TRBJ2-7): DGGITQSPKYLFRKEGQNVTLSCEQNLNHDAMYWYRQDPGQGLRLIYYSQIVNDFQKGDIAEGYSVSREKKESFPLTVTSAQKNPTAFYLCASSMGYIISGGLYEQYFGPGTRLTVT.